This TCR beta chain was found in a study of blood T cell repertoires in COVID-19. Study-level background: Collection of acute and convalescent COVID-19 samples took place in the United States, Italy and Spain.

J lost 1 base, V lost 6 bases, and 3 bases had no gene match. CDR3 length: 14 amino acids. The V gene's germline CDR1 is ENHRY and CDR2 SYGVKD. Sequencing was performed with immunoSEQ multiplex PCR; in TCRdb, only in-frame clones are kept and a portion is missing. The data show 270,000 or so clones, with about 88% seen just once and roughly 6.7% held by the top ten. The gene calls are TRBV10-3 and TRBJ1-1, with 9 nucleotides matching TRBD1. The material sequenced was PBMCs or T cells enriched from blood (not recorded which). This sequence originates from a woman between 45 and 60 years old who had been exposed to COVID-19. The CDR3 region is CAISRDRANTEAFF. Written as DNA, the CDR3 is TGTGCCATCAGCCGGGACAGGGCGAACACTGAAGCTTTCTTT.